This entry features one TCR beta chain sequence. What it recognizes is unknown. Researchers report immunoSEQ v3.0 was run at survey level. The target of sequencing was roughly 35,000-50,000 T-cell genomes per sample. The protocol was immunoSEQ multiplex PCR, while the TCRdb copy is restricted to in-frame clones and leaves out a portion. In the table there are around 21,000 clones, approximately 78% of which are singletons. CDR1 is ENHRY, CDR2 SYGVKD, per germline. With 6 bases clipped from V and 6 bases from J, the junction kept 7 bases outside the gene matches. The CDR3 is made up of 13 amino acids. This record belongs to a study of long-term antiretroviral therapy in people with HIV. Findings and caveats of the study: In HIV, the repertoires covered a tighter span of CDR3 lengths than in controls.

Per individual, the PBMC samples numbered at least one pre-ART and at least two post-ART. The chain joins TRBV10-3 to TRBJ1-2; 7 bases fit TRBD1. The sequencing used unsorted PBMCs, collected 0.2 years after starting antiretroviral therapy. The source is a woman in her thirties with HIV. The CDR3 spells CAIRNDRDHGYTF. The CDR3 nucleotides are TGTGCCATCAGAAACGACAGGGATCATGGCTACACCTTC.